This is a list of T cell receptor beta chains from one sample in a study of cytomegalovirus exposure and HLA in healthy donors. TCRdb's table, derived via immunoSEQ multiplex PCR, lists solely in-frame clones and lacks some. The sample lists about 67,000 clones; 80% to 90% were seen once. The specimen was PBMCs. The receptors come from a woman aged 25 to 39 in good health and CMV-seropositive. Each CDR3 is given with its conserved first and last residue. A D gene is named only where the DNA matches it firmly. Clone size, where shown, is once, few, many, or a class for clones that have expanded.

j_call clone_size v_call d_call cdr3_nt cdr3_aa
TRBJ2-1 . TRBV30 TRBD2 TGTGCCTGGAGTCTGGCTAGCGGGCGAAGGGAGCAGTTCTTC CAWSLASGRREQFF
TRBJ2-7 . TRBV5-1 TRBD2 TGCGCCAGCAGCGAACGACTAGCGGGATTAGGCGAGCAGTACTTC CASSERLAGLGEQYF
TRBJ1-2 . TRBV4-1 . TGCGCCAGCAGCCAACCTGGCGGTAACTATGGCTACACCTTC CASSQPGGNYGYTF
TRBJ2-1 . TRBV5-4 TRBD2 TGTGCCAGCAGCTCGTATATAGCGGGAGGGCCGGATGAGCAGTTCTTC CASSSYIAGGPDEQFF
TRBJ1-1 . TRBV15 . TGTGCCACCAGCAGAGGCCCTAGGCAGCCGAACACTGAAGCTTTCTTT CATSRGPRQPNTEAFF
TRBJ2-7 . TRBV14 TRBD2 TGTGCCAGCAGCTCTTTTGTGCTAGCGGGCGTGGGATCCTACGAGCAGTACTTC CASSSFVLAGVGSYEQYF
TRBJ2-7 . TRBV29-1 . TGCAGCGTTGCCCTACTACTAGGCTCCGGGGAGCAGTACTTC CSVALLLGSGEQYF
TRBJ2-7 . TRBV20-1 TRBD1 TGCAGCGGATCAGGGGGCTACGAGCAGTACTTC CSGSGGYEQYF
TRBJ1-2 . TRBV6-6 . TGTGCCAGCAGTTCCGGGTATGGCTACACCTTC CASSSGYGYTF
TRBJ2-7 . TRBV2 TRBD2 TGTGCCAGCAGGGAGGGACTAGCGGGGGAAAGCTCCTACGAGCAGTACTTC CASREGLAGESSYEQYF
TRBJ1-2 . TRBV11-2 TRBD1 TGTGCCAGCAGCTACGAGGACAGGGGGCGAGAGGGCTACACCTTC CASSYEDRGREGYTF
TRBJ2-1 . TRBV9 TRBD2 TGTGCCAGCAGCCCGGGACTAGACCCCCCAGTGGGGAATGAGCAGTTCTTC CASSPGLDPPVGNEQFF
TRBJ1-1 . TRBV18 TRBD1 TGTGCCAGCTCACCACCGACAGGGAGCTACACTGAAGCTTTCTTT CASSPPTGSYTEAFF
TRBJ2-7 . TRBV7-8 . TGTGCCAGCAGCTTAGATGGTAGCGCTGAGCAGTACTTC CASSLDGSAEQYF
TRBJ2-7 . TRBV7-2 . TGTGCCAGCACTGCCCGGGGTTTTCTCGAGGGCTACGAGCAGTACTTC CASTARGFLEGYEQYF
TRBJ2-6 . TRBV5-1 . TGCGCCAGCAGCTTGGACGGGGCTGGGGCCAACGTCCTGACTTTC CASSLDGAGANVLTF
TRBJ2-1 . TRBV5-1 . TGCGCCAGCAGCTTGGGGCTAGCGGACAGCTCCTACAATGAGCAGTTCTTC CASSLGLADSSYNEQFF
TRBJ2-7 . TRBV4-2 TRBD2 TGTGCCAGCAGCCAAGAGCCCCAGACTAGCGGGGGGTACGAGCAGTACTTC CASSQEPQTSGGYEQYF
TRBJ2-1 . TRBV9 TRBD2 TGTGCCAGCAGCGTAGTACTAGCGGGAGAAAGGAATGAGCAGTTCTTC CASSVVLAGERNEQFF
TRBJ2-7 . TRBV9 . TGTGCCAGCAGCGTAGGAGATACCTACGAGCAGTACTTC CASSVGDTYEQYF
TRBJ1-1 . TRBV5-1 TRBD1 TGCGCCAGCACCACCCGCGGGGACAGGGACACTGAAGCTTTCTTT CASTTRGDRDTEAFF
TRBJ2-2 . TRBV5-5 . TGTGCCAGCAGCTTGGTACTCGATACGGCCGGGGAGCTGTTTTTT CASSLVLDTAGELFF
TRBJ1-5 . TRBV9 . TGTGCCAGCAGCGTAGACGCAGGGTTCGGGCCCCAGCATTTT CASSVDAGFGPQHF
TRBJ2-1 . TRBV9 TRBD2 TGTGCCAGCAGCGTAGAAAAGGGGCTAGCGGGAGGGGAGCAGTTCTTC CASSVEKGLAGGEQFF
TRBJ2-5 . TRBV7-6 TRBD2 TGTGCCAGCAGCTTATTGGGACTAGCGGGGCGAGAGACCCAGTACTTC CASSLLGLAGRETQYF
TRBJ1-6 . TRBV10-3 . TGTGCCATCAGTTCGGACAGTCTTAATTCACCCCTCCACTTT CAISSDSLNSPLHF
TRBJ1-1 . TRBV30 . TGTGCCTGGATTGGTCAGGGGAGGAACACTGAAGCTTTCTTT CAWIGQGRNTEAFF
TRBJ2-5 . TRBV2 . TGTGCCAGCAGTGATTGGGGCCAGGGGGGGACCCAGTACTTC CASSDWGQGGTQYF
TRBJ2-7 . TRBV10-2 TRBD2 TGCGCCAGCAGTGAACCCCAGCGGCGGCTAGCGGGCTACGAGCAGTACTTC CASSEPQRRLAGYEQYF
TRBJ1-1 once TRBV7-9 . TGTGCCAGCAGCTTAACACAGGACACTGAAGCTTTCTTT CASSLTQDTEAFF
TRBJ1-3 . TRBV11-1 TRBD1 TGTGCCAGCAGGACGGGACAGCCAGGAAACACCATATATTTT CASRTGQPGNTIYF
TRBJ2-7 . TRBV9 TRBD2 TGTGCCAGCAGCGTAGCACGGAGCGGGATGCCGCCCTACGAGCAGTACTTC CASSVARSGMPPYEQYF
TRBJ2-7 . TRBV15 . TGTGCCACCAGCAGAGATGAGGGGGGGCGTACCTACGAGCAGTACTTC CATSRDEGGRTYEQYF
TRBJ1-1 . TRBV4-1 . TGCGCCAGCAGCCAAGATGAGCGGGGCGGGGGCGCTTTCTTT CASSQDERGGGAFF
TRBJ1-1 . TRBV29-1 . TGCAGCGTTGAAGATCACGCGGGGAGCACTGAAGCTTTCTTT CSVEDHAGSTEAFF
TRBJ2-7 . TRBV27 . TGTGCCAGCAGTAACGCCGGCGAGCAGTACTTC CASSNAGEQYF
TRBJ2-5 . TRBV18 TRBD2 TGTGCCAGCTCACCCCCGGGGGGGGCCGGAAAAGAGACCCAGTACTTC CASSPPGGAGKETQYF
TRBJ1-1 . TRBV5-6 . TGTGCCAGCAGCCTACAGGGACCCACTGAAGCTTTCTTT CASSLQGPTEAFF
TRBJ1-2 . TRBV28 . TGTGCCAGCAGTTTCTTCAGGGTCGGGTATGGCTACACCTTC CASSFFRVGYGYTF
TRBJ1-1 . TRBV7-9 . TGTGCCAGCCATAGGGGGAGTCTAGCTGAAGCTTTCTTT CASHRGSLAEAFF
TRBJ2-5 . TRBV7-9 . TGTGCCAGCAGCTCCCGGGGTAAAGCGGCCCACCAAGAGACCCAGTACTTC CASSSRGKAAHQETQYF
TRBJ1-1 . TRBV29-1 . TGCAGCGTTCAGGGATTCAGCACTGAAGCTTTCTTT CSVQGFSTEAFF
TRBJ2-1 . TRBV2 TRBD1 TGTGCCAGCAGGGATACAGGGGGCGATTACAATGAGCAGTTCTTC CASRDTGGDYNEQFF
TRBJ2-1 . TRBV5-1 TRBD2 TGCGCCAGCAGCTTGATCGGAGCGGGAGTAGGGAATGAGCAGTTCTTC CASSLIGAGVGNEQFF
TRBJ1-2 . TRBV9 TRBD1 TGTGCCAGCAGCGTAGGGACAGGGAAAATCTATGGCTACACCTTC CASSVGTGKIYGYTF
TRBJ2-2 . TRBV5-1 TRBD2 TGCGCCAGCAGGAGGGGACTAGCGGTCGCGAACACCGGGGAGCTGTTTTTT CASRRGLAVANTGELFF
TRBJ2-7 . TRBV28 . TGTGCCAGCAGTCCTCTGAGGCGGGAAGCCTACGAGCAGTACTTC CASSPLRREAYEQYF
TRBJ2-7 . TRBV5-4 . TGTGCCAGCAGCTTGGGAGGGAGTAGAGTAGGCGAGCAGTACTTC CASSLGGSRVGEQYF
TRBJ2-7 . TRBV5-4 TRBD1 TGTGCCAGCAGCTTGGGGGGACAGGGGTACGAGCAGTACTTC CASSLGGQGYEQYF
TRBJ2-1 . TRBV14 TRBD2 TGTGCCAGCAGACCTAGGGGAGCGGGAGGTAACCCGGGAAATGAGCAGTTCTTC CASRPRGAGGNPGNEQFF
TRBJ1-3 . TRBV5-5 . TGTGCCAGCAGCTTTGATCCGGGTCTTTTAAACACCATATATTTT CASSFDPGLLNTIYF
TRBJ2-4 . TRBV6-5 TRBD1 TGTGCCAGCAGGGGGACAGGGGAAAACATTCAGTACTTC CASRGTGENIQYF
TRBJ2-2 . TRBV7-9 TRBD1 TGTGCCAGCAGCCCGAGGGGGCAGGAGTACACCGGGGAGCTGTTTTTT CASSPRGQEYTGELFF
TRBJ2-6 few TRBV5-4 . TGTGCCAGCAGCACTACGTCCTCTGGGGCCAACGTCCTGACTTTC CASSTTSSGANVLTF
TRBJ1-2 few TRBV30 TRBD1 TGTGCCTGGATTTTCCCGGGACAGGGGGCAGGGGGTGGCTACACCTTC CAWIFPGQGAGGGYTF
TRBJ1-2 . TRBV29-1 TRBD1 TGCAGCGTTGAGGTCGGACAGGGCGTAGGCGGCTACACCTTC CSVEVGQGVGGYTF
TRBJ2-5 . TRBV5-1 TRBD2 TGCGCCAGCTCGGGCGGGAGGGTCTGGAAAGAGACCCAGTACTTC CASSGGRVWKETQYF